This T cell receptor beta chain is from a study of blood T cell repertoires in COVID-19. Germline V gives CDR1 SGDLS, CDR2 YYNGEE. The CDR3 length is 15 residues. J was trimmed by 7 bases and V by 3 bases; bases with no gene match: 5. Measured with immunoSEQ multiplex PCR; TCRdb has only the in-frame clones, and not every one. The sample has more than 200,000 clones; around 80% are singletons. This rearrangement joins TRBV9 to TRBJ2-2; 11 nucleotides match TRBD2. This receptor was obtained from a middle-aged man with active or convalescent COVID-19. Sequencing was done on a sample of peripheral blood. The CDR3 loop is CASSDTSGGIGELFF. The CDR3 DNA sequence: TGTGCCAGCAGCGACACTAGCGGGGGAATCGGGGAGCTGTTTTTT.